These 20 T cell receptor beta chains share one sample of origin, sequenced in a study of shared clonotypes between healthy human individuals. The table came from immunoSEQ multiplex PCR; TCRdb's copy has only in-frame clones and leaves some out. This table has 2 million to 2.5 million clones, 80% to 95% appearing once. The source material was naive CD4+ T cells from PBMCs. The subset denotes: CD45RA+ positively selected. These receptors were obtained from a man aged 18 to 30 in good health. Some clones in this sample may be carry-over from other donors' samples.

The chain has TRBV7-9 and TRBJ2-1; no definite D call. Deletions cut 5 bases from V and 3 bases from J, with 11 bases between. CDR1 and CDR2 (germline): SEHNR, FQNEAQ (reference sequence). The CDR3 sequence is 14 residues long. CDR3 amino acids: CASSPRRNYNEQFF. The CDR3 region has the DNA TGTGCCAGCAGCCCGAGGCGAAACTACAATGAGCAGTTCTTC.

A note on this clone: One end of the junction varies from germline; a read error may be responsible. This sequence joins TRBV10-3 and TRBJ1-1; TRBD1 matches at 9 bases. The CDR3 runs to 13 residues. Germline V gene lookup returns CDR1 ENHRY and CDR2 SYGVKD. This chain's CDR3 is CAISESQGQGFFF. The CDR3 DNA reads TGTGCCATCAGTGAGTCACAAGGACAGGGGTTTTTTTTT.

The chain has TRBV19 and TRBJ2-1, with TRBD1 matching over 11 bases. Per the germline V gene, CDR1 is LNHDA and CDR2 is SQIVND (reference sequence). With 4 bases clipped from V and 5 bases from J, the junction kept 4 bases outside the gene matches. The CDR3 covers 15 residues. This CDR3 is CASSTGTGGNNEQFF. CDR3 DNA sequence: TGTGCCAGTAGTACCGGGACAGGGGGAAACAATGAGCAGTTCTTC.

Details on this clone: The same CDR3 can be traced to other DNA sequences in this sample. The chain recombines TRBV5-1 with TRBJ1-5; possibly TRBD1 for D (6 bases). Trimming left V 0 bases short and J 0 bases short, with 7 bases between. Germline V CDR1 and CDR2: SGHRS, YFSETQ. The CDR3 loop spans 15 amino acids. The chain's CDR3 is CASSLEGGSNQPQHF. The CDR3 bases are TGCGCCAGCAGCTTGGAAGGGGGTAGCAATCAGCCCCAGCATTTT. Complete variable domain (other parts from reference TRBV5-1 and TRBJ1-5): KAGVTQTPRYLIKTRGQQVTLSCSPISGHRSVSWYQQTPGQGLQFLFEYFSETQRNKGNFPGRFSGRQFSNSRSEMNVSTLELGDSALYLCASSLEGGSNQPQHFGDGTRLSIL.

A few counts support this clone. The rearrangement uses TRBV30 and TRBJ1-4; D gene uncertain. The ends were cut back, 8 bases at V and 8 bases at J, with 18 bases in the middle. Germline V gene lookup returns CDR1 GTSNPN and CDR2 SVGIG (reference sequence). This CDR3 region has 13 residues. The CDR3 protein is CAPSGLREEKLFF. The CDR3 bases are TGTGCCCCCTCCGGGTTACGGGAAGAAAAACTGTTTTTT.

CDR3 protein: CASSFDRGELYEQYF. DNA for the CDR3: TGCGCCAGCAGCTTTGACAGGGGCGAACTCTACGAGCAGTACTTC. The chain links TRBV5-1 to TRBJ2-7, with 8 bases matching TRBD1. The CDR3 spans 15 residues. The germline V gene has CDR1 SGHRS and CDR2 YFSETQ. V shed 2 bases, J shed 3 bases, and the junction held 7 bases outside the gene matches.

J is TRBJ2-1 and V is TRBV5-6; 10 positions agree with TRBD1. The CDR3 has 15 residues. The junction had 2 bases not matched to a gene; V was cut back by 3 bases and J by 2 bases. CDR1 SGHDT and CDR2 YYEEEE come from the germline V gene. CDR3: CASSWDRGPYNEQFF. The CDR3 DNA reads TGTGCCAGCAGCTGGGACAGGGGCCCCTACAATGAGCAGTTCTTC.

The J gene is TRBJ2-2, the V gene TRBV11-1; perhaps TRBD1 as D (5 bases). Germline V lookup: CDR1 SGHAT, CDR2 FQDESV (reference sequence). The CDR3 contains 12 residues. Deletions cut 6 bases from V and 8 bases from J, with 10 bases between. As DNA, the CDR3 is TGTGCCAGCAGTCCCCGACAGGGGGAGCTGTTTTTT. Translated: CASSPRQGELFF.

The CDR3 bases are TGTGCCAGCAGCTTGGCACCGGGACTAGGTCGATACGAGCAGTACTTC. It specifies CASSLAPGLGRYEQYF. The genes are TRBV7-3 and TRBJ2-7; 8 nucleotides line up with TRBD2. V lost 3 bases and J lost 4; bases outside the gene matches: 11. This CDR3 region has 16 residues. Per germline, CDR1 SGHTA and CDR2 FQGTGA.

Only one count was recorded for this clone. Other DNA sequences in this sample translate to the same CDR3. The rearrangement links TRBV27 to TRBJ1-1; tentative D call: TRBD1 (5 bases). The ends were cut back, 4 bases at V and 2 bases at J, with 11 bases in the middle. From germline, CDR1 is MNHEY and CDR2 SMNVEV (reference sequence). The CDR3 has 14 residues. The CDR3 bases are TGTGCCAGCAGTTCGGGGCAGGTTAACACTGAAGCTTTCTTT. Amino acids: CASSSGQVNTEAFF.

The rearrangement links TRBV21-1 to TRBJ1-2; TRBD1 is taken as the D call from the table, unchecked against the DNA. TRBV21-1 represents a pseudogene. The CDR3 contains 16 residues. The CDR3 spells CASSIKFRKGQGGYTF. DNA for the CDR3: TGTGCCAGCAGCATTAAATTCCGGAAGGGACAGGGAGGCTACACCTTC.

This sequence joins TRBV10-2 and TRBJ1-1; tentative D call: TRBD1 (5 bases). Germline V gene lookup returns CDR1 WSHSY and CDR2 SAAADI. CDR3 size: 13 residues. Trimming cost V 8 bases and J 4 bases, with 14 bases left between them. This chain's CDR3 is CASEGTARTEAFF. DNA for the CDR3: TGCGCCAGCGAAGGGACGGCGCGCACTGAAGCTTTCTTT.

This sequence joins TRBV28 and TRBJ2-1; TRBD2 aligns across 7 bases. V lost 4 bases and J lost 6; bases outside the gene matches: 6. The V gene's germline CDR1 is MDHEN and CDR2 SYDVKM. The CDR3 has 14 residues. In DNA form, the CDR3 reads TGTGCCAGCAGTTGGGGGAGGGCTAGCAATGAGCAGTTCTTC. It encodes CASSWGRASNEQFF.

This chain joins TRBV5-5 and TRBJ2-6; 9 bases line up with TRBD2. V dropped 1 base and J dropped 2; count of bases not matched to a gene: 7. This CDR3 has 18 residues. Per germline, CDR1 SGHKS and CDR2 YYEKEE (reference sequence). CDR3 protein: CASSLSGGRAPGANVLTF. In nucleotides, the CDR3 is TGTGCCAGCAGCTTGTCGGGCGGGAGGGCCCCTGGGGCCAACGTCCTGACTTTC.

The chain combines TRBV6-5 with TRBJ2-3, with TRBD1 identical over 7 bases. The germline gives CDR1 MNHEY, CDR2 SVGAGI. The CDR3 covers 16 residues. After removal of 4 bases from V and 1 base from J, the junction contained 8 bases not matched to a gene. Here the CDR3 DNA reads TGTGCCAGCAGTTCCCCGACAGGGTACGGCACAGATACGCAGTATTTT. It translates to CASSSPTGYGTDTQYF.

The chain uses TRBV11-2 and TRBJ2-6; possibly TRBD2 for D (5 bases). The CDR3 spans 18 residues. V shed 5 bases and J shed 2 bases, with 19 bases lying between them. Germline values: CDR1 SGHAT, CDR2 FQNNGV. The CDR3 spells CASSLREGWEPGANVLTF. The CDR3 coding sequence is TGTGCCAGCAGCCTCCGGGAAGGGTGGGAGCCTGGGGCCAACGTCCTGACTTTC.

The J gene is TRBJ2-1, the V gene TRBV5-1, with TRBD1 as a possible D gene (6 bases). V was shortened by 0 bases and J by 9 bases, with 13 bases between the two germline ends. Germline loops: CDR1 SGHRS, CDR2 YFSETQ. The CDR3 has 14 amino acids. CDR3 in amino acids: CASSLAGAIGEQFF. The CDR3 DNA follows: TGCGCCAGCAGCTTGGCAGGGGCTATTGGTGAGCAGTTCTTC.

CDR3 region: CASSGEWGSGNIQYF. The CDR3 coding sequence is TGTGCCAGCAGTGGTGAATGGGGCTCGGGAAACATTCAGTACTTC. The chain carries TRBV11-1 and TRBJ2-4; the D gene is possibly TRBD1 (5 bases). CDR3 length: 15 amino acids. V was shortened by 6 bases and J by 6 bases, with 18 bases between the two germline ends. Germline V gene data show CDR1 as SGHAT and CDR2 as FQDESV (reference sequence).

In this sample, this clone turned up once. The CDR3 protein is CASSEDLSRNYEQYF. CDR3 coding DNA: TGTGCCAGCAGTGAAGACCTAAGCCGTAACTACGAGCAGTACTTC. The rearrangement joins TRBV6-1 to TRBJ2-7; D uncertain. The CDR3 consists of 15 residues. Germline loops: CDR1 MNHNS, CDR2 SASEGT. Trimming pared 1 base from V and 3 bases from J, leaving 13 bases between.

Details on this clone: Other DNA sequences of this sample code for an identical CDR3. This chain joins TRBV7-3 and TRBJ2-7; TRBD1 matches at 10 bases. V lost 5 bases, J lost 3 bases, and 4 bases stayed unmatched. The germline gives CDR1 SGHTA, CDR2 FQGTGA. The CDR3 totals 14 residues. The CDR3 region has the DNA TGTGCCAGCAGCCCGACAGGGGGCGGCTACGAGCAGTACTTC. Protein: CASSPTGGGYEQYF.